A selection of T cell receptor beta chains follows, all from one sample in a study of cytomegalovirus exposure and HLA in healthy donors. TCRdb keeps only in-frame clones here, not all; method: immunoSEQ multiplex PCR. The data show 100,000 to 150,000 clones, with roughly 83% seen just once and roughly 1.2% held by the top ten. The sequencing sample was made of PBMCs. These receptors were obtained from a girl aged 2 to 9 in good health and CMV-seronegative. CDR3s include the opening cysteine and the closing phenylalanine or tryptophan. A D gene is named only where the DNA matches it firmly. Clone sizes are given selectively: once, few, many, or a class where the clone is expanded.

D gene,J gene,clone size,V gene,CDR3 DNA,CDR3 protein
TRBD1,TRBJ1-2,.,TRBV29-1,TGCAGCGTTCCCGAGACAGGGATTGATTTGGGCTATGGCTACACCTTC,CSVPETGIDLGYGYTF
.,TRBJ2-7,once,TRBV9,TGTGCCAGCAGCGGGAGGGAGTCATCCTACGAGCAGTACTTC,CASSGRESSYEQYF
.,TRBJ1-2,.,TRBV28,TGTGCCAGCAGCCCACTGACAGCATCTAACTATGGCTACACCTTC,CASSPLTASNYGYTF
TRBD1,TRBJ1-1,once,TRBV5-4,TGTGCCAGCAGCTTGCGGGACAGGACGAACACTGAAGCTTTCTTT,CASSLRDRTNTEAFF
TRBD1,TRBJ1-5,.,TRBV19,TGTGCCAGTAGTTTGGACCGGGACAGGGGATCCCAGCCCCAGCATTTT,CASSLDRDRGSQPQHF
TRBD1,TRBJ1-4,.,TRBV27,TGTGCCAGCAGTTTAAACAGGGGGAATGAAAAACTGTTTTTT,CASSLNRGNEKLFF
TRBD1,TRBJ1-2,.,TRBV9,TGTGCCAGCAGCGTTAAATCCGGGACAGGGGGCGATGGCTACACCTTC,CASSVKSGTGGDGYTF
.,TRBJ1-2,once,TRBV21-1,TGTGCCAGCAGCAAAGAAAGACAGCCGCGCTACTATGGCTACACCTTC,CASSKERQPRYYGYTF
.,TRBJ1-5,.,TRBV18,TGTGCCAGCTCACCAGCCGTCTCCGGGCCCCAGCATTTT,CASSPAVSGPQHF
.,TRBJ1-1,.,TRBV15,TGTGCCACCAGCAGCCCGGGTCGGGAAAACACTGAAGCTTTCTTT,CATSSPGRENTEAFF
.,TRBJ2-7,once,TRBV18,TGTGCCAGCTCACCGAGCTCCTACGAGCAGTACTTC,CASSPSSYEQYF
.,TRBJ2-2,few,TRBV6-4,TGTGCCAGCAGTGAGGGGGGTCTCAACACCGGGGAGCTGTTTTTT,CASSEGGLNTGELFF
.,TRBJ2-2,.,TRBV7-9,TGTGCCAGCAGCTTAGGCTCAACACGAACCGGGGAGCTGTTTTTT,CASSLGSTRTGELFF
.,TRBJ2-2,.,TRBV7-6,TGTGCCAGCAGCGTAGAGGGGGTACATGGGAGCCGCACCGGGGAGCTGTTTTTT,CASSVEGVHGSRTGELFF
TRBD2,TRBJ2-3,.,TRBV5-6,TGTGCCAGCAGCTACGGACTAGCGGGGAGAGATACGCAGTATTTT,CASSYGLAGRDTQYF
.,TRBJ2-7,.,TRBV7-9,TGTGCCAGCAGCAGGACGACAGCGAACTTCCAGTACTTC,CASSRTTANFQYF
TRBD1,TRBJ2-5,.,TRBV27,TGTGCCAGCGGGACAGGGTTAGGCGAGACCCAGTACTTC,CASGTGLGETQYF
TRBD2,TRBJ2-1,.,TRBV4-1,TGCGCCAGCAGCCGCCGACTGGAAGCGGGAGTAACGACCCATTACAATGAGCAGTTCTTC,CASSRRLEAGVTTHYNEQFF
.,TRBJ2-7,.,TRBV19,TGTGCCAGTAGTAGGAACACGGGTCCCTACGAGCAGTACTTC,CASSRNTGPYEQYF
.,TRBJ2-5,.,TRBV28,TGTGCCAGCAGGGAGCAGGGGTCCCAAGAGACCCAGTACTTC,CASREQGSQETQYF
.,TRBJ2-3,.,TRBV7-3,TGTGCCAGCAGCCCCGAGAGCACAGATACGCAGTATTTT,CASSPESTDTQYF
.,TRBJ2-4,.,TRBV2,TGTGCCAGCAGCCTTAGAAGTCTAGCCAAAAACATTCAGTACTTC,CASSLRSLAKNIQYF
.,TRBJ2-1,.,TRBV27,TGTGCCAGCAGTTTTGCTAGGAGCTCCTACAATGAGCAGTTCTTC,CASSFARSSYNEQFF
.,TRBJ1-1,.,TRBV5-1,TGCGCCAGCAGCTGGGGACTATCAGACACTGAAGCTTTCTTT,CASSWGLSDTEAFF
TRBD2,TRBJ2-3,.,TRBV10-1,TGCGCCAGCAGTGAGGCCCTAGCGGGAGGGAAGACAGATACGCAGTATTTT,CASSEALAGGKTDTQYF
TRBD1,TRBJ1-4,.,TRBV4-3,TGCGCCAGCAGCCAACCAACCAGGGGGCTTAGTGAAAAACTGTTTTTT,CASSQPTRGLSEKLFF
.,TRBJ1-5,.,TRBV27,TGTGCCAGCAGTAGTTGGGGGGAAAATCAGCCCCAGCATTTT,CASSSWGENQPQHF
TRBD2,TRBJ2-1,.,TRBV4-1,TGCGCCAGCAGCGATCTTGTGTTTGGTCGGACTAGCGGAAACAATGAGCAGTTCTTC,CASSDLVFGRTSGNNEQFF
.,TRBJ1-3,.,TRBV29-1,TGCAGCGCACGACATCCCTCTGGAAACACCATATATTTT,CSARHPSGNTIYF
.,TRBJ1-1,once,TRBV5-4,TGTGCCAGCAGCTTCCAAACAGCTTCGAACACTGAAGCTTTCTTT,CASSFQTASNTEAFF
.,TRBJ1-3,.,TRBV30,TGTGCCTGGAGTGGTTGGGACACCATATATTTT,CAWSGWDTIYF
TRBD2,TRBJ2-1,.,TRBV7-3,TGTGCCAGCAGCTTAACGTCGGGTAGCGGGAGGGCCAATGAGCAGTTCTTC,CASSLTSGSGRANEQFF
.,TRBJ2-7,.,TRBV20-1,TGCAGTGCTCAGGGGTACGAGCAGTACTTC,CSAQGYEQYF
TRBD2,TRBJ2-3,.,TRBV25-1,TGTGCCAGCAGTGGGCTAGCGGGCGGCACAGATACGCAGTATTTT,CASSGLAGGTDTQYF
TRBD1,TRBJ2-7,.,TRBV4-2,TGTGCCAGCAGCCAAGATAACAGGGGGCGCGACGAGCAGTACTTC,CASSQDNRGRDEQYF
TRBD1,TRBJ1-5,.,TRBV29-1,TGCAGCGGGGGGGACAGAGGCCAGCCCCAGCATTTT,CSGGDRGQPQHF
.,TRBJ2-3,.,TRBV18,TGTGCCAGCTCACCGCAGGGAACTAGCACAGATACGCAGTATTTT,CASSPQGTSTDTQYF
.,TRBJ1-1,once,TRBV5-1,TGCGCCAGCAGCAGTCGACAGAGCCTGAACACTGAAGCTTTCTTT,CASSSRQSLNTEAFF
.,TRBJ1-2,.,TRBV27,TGTGCCAGCAGTTTTACGGGGAACTATGGCTACACCTTC,CASSFTGNYGYTF
TRBD2,TRBJ2-3,.,TRBV7-2,TGTGCCAGCAGCCGGGGACTAGCGGGGGGGGTCACAGATACGCAGTATTTT,CASSRGLAGGVTDTQYF
.,TRBJ2-7,.,TRBV4-2,TGTGCCAGCAGCCAGTGGACAGCCTACGAGCAGTACTTC,CASSQWTAYEQYF
TRBD1,TRBJ2-7,.,TRBV5-4,TGTGCCAGCAGCCTGGGACAGGGGCGCTACGAGCAGTACTTC,CASSLGQGRYEQYF
.,TRBJ2-7,.,TRBV7-9,TGTGCCAGCAGCCTAACAGACGAGCAGTACTTC,CASSLTDEQYF
TRBD1,TRBJ2-5,.,TRBV30,TGTGCCTGGAGTGTACGGGGACAGTACCAAGAGACCCAGTACTTC,CAWSVRGQYQETQYF
TRBD1,TRBJ1-2,.,TRBV5-8,TGTGCCAGCAGCGTCCGGGACAGGGGCTCGGATGGCTACACCTTC,CASSVRDRGSDGYTF
.,TRBJ2-7,once,TRBV30,TGTGCCTGGACCGGGACAAGCACTATCTACGAGCAGTACTTC,CAWTGTSTIYEQYF
.,TRBJ1-3,few,TRBV30,TGTGCCTGGAGTGCGGGAGGCACCATATATTTT,CAWSAGGTIYF
TRBD1,TRBJ1-5,.,TRBV28,TGTGCCAGCAGTTCAGCCACAGGGGCCTTGGGACAGCCCCAGCATTTT,CASSSATGALGQPQHF
TRBD2,TRBJ2-5,.,TRBV5-1,TGCGCCTCCGGGAGGGGTTCACTAGCGGGAGTTCAAGAGACCCAGTACTTC,CASGRGSLAGVQETQYF
TRBD1,TRBJ2-7,once,TRBV19,TGTGCCAGTAGTATAGATGGACAGGGCCTTTACGAGCAGTACTTC,CASSIDGQGLYEQYF
TRBD1,TRBJ2-5,.,TRBV7-7,TGTGCCAGCAGCTTAGGGACAGGGGGCTTAGAGACCCAGTACTTC,CASSLGTGGLETQYF
.,TRBJ1-1,.,TRBV27,TGTGCCAGCAGTCTAGGTACGGGCACTGAAGCTTTCTTT,CASSLGTGTEAFF
.,TRBJ2-5,.,TRBV19,TGTGCCAGTAGTTTGGGCAGGGGAGAGACCCAGTACTTC,CASSLGRGETQYF
TRBD2,TRBJ2-7,.,TRBV14,TGTGCCAGCAGCCTCCGACTAGCGGGCTCCTACGAGCAGTACTTC,CASSLRLAGSYEQYF
.,TRBJ2-6,.,TRBV5-4,TGTGCCAGCAGGCCCACAGGGTCCGGGGCCAACGTCCTGACTTTC,CASRPTGSGANVLTF